Listed below are T cell receptor beta chains from one sample, sequenced in a study of T cell responses to AZD1222 COVID-19 vaccine. Only in-frame clones appear in the TCRdb table, and some are missing; sequencing was by immunoSEQ multiplex PCR. Among about 150,000 clones listed, roughly nine tenths were seen once. The starting material was peripheral blood, obtained 28 days after the second AZD1222 dose. These TCRs come from an adult who received the AZD1222 COVID-19 vaccine. The conserved cysteine and the conserved F or W are not part of the CDR3 here. D genes are given only for firm matches.

J: TRBJ2-6
V: TRBV10-3
D: TRBD2
CDR3: ATRREAGANVLT

J: TRBJ2-1
V: TRBV28
D: .
CDR3: ASKVLTAYNEQF

J: TRBJ1-2
V: TRBV30
D: TRBD1
CDR3: AWSPGQGEGKYGYT

J: TRBJ1-4
V: TRBV27
D: TRBD1
CDR3: ASSTPTGGPDEKLF

J: TRBJ1-6
V: TRBV4-1
D: .
CDR3: ASSQAGVGGSYNSPLH

J: TRBJ1-5
V: TRBV11-2
D: TRBD1
CDR3: APLGTAPSNQPQH

J: TRBJ1-1
V: TRBV6-4
D: .
CDR3: ASSMNRETEAF

J: TRBJ2-1
V: TRBV3-1/TRBV3-2
D: TRBD1
CDR3: ASSQGGWTIDRGGDNEQF

J: TRBJ2-7
V: TRBV5-6
D: TRBD2
CDR3: ASSSIREGLYEQY

J: TRBJ2-5
V: TRBV7-2
D: .
CDR3: ASSLVPEQTQY

J: TRBJ2-3
V: TRBV5-6
D: TRBD1
CDR3: ASSSTGQGTDTQY

J: TRBJ1-2
V: TRBV19
D: .
CDR3: ASSREIYGYT

J: TRBJ1-2
V: TRBV7-8
D: .
CDR3: ASSLGRSWVYGYT

J: TRBJ2-2
V: TRBV7-7
D: .
CDR3: ASSSLQGTGELF

J: TRBJ1-3
V: TRBV9
D: .
CDR3: ASMSRNTIY

J: TRBJ1-1
V: TRBV5-1
D: TRBD1
CDR3: ASSLDRAAPGTEAF

J: TRBJ1-1
V: TRBV7-9
D: .
CDR3: ASSSGLAGTEAF

J: TRBJ2-3
V: TRBV6-2/TRBV6-3
D: TRBD1
CDR3: ASSYRQGATDTQY

J: TRBJ1-1
V: TRBV6-4
D: .
CDR3: ASSEYPRAEAF

J: TRBJ2-7
V: TRBV18
D: .
CDR3: ASSPPLTSYEQY

J: TRBJ1-5
V: TRBV4-1
D: TRBD1
CDR3: ASSQADRGVKLYSNQPQH

J: TRBJ2-7
V: TRBV7-2
D: .
CDR3: ASSSSSETGYEQY

J: TRBJ2-5
V: TRBV9
D: .
CDR3: ASSVTGTHLPETQY

J: TRBJ1-1
V: TRBV18
D: .
CDR3: ASSPQVAGKNTEAF

J: TRBJ2-7
V: TRBV29-1
D: .
CDR3: SVVRDTVKY

J: TRBJ2-2
V: TRBV5-1
D: .
CDR3: ASSYEEPANTGELF

J: TRBJ1-4
V: TRBV2
D: .
CDR3: ASKEGRSNEKLF

J: TRBJ1-6
V: TRBV19
D: .
CDR3: ASSIGVRSPLH

J: TRBJ1-4
V: TRBV6-5
D: TRBD1
CDR3: ASSADRGFEKLF

J: TRBJ1-5
V: TRBV7-9
D: .
CDR3: ASSSQTQGLQPQH

J: TRBJ1-1
V: TRBV6-5
D: .
CDR3: ASSYMDARTTEAF

J: TRBJ2-1
V: TRBV30
D: .
CDR3: AWGVPGQRQF

J: TRBJ1-2
V: TRBV3-1/TRBV3-2
D: .
CDR3: ASSQVGWLVARSNYGYT

J: TRBJ2-3
V: TRBV18
D: TRBD2
CDR3: ASSKGAGATTTDTQY

J: TRBJ2-7
V: TRBV7-8
D: .
CDR3: ASSLVSAPEQY

J: TRBJ2-5
V: TRBV10-3
D: TRBD2
CDR3: AISDPSGVLETQY

J: TRBJ1-6
V: TRBV5-4
D: TRBD1
CDR3: ASSPQGARDSPLH

J: TRBJ1-1
V: TRBV27
D: .
CDR3: ASLGLTGHTEAF

J: TRBJ1-6
V: TRBV27
D: .
CDR3: ASNTMGGSSYNSPLH

J: TRBJ1-2
V: TRBV30
D: TRBD1
CDR3: AWKQQGGINYGYT

J: TRBJ1-1
V: TRBV9
D: .
CDR3: ASSVGGQWNTEAF

J: TRBJ2-5
V: TRBV2
D: .
CDR3: ASSGGHLQETQY

J: TRBJ2-3
V: TRBV6-2/TRBV6-3
D: .
CDR3: ASSSPLMGSTDTQY

J: TRBJ1-2
V: TRBV2
D: TRBD1
CDR3: ASAKQGASDYGYT

J: TRBJ2-1
V: TRBV6-2/TRBV6-3
D: .
CDR3: ASSYWGNIDNEQF